Listed here are 11 T cell receptor beta chains from one sample, sequenced in a study of blood T cell repertoires in COVID-19. TCRdb's copy holds only in-frame clones and misses some; the assay was immunoSEQ multiplex PCR. The sample contains under 250,000 clones, over 75% of which appear only once. The source material was peripheral blood. These receptor sequences come from a man aged 45-60 years with COVID-19, enrolled during active disease.

The J gene is TRBJ1-1, the V gene TRBV9; 7 positions agree with TRBD1. CDR1 is SGDLS and CDR2 is YYNGEE in the germline V gene. CDR3 size: 13 residues. Trimming removed 0 bases from V and 7 bases from J; junction bases left unmatched: 3. CDR3 amino acids: CASSVEGGGEAFF. The CDR3 DNA sequence: TGTGCCAGCAGCGTAGAAGGGGGCGGTGAAGCTTTCTTT.

This chain joins TRBV18 and TRBJ1-5; D perhaps matches TRBD1 (6 bases). Germline V lookup: CDR1 KGHSH, CDR2 LQKENI. V was cut by 6 bases and J by 9 bases, with 21 bases left in between. The CDR3 extends over 15 amino acids. The chain's CDR3 is CASSQGQRGVWPQHF. In DNA, the CDR3 is TGTGCCAGCTCTCAAGGACAGCGGGGTGTGTGGCCCCAGCATTTT. Supplemented by reference TRBV18 and TRBJ1-5, the full variable domain reads NAGVMQNPRHLVRRRGQEARLRCSPMKGHSHVYWYRQLPEEGLKFMVYLQKENIIDESGMPKERFSAEFPKEGPSILRIQQVVRGDSAAYFCASSQGQRGVWPQHFGDGTRLSIL.

J is TRBJ2-4 and V is TRBV19; possible D gene TRBD2, 6 bases. The CDR3 contains 14 residues. V lost 7 bases, J lost 3 bases, and 13 bases lay in between. CDR1 LNHDA and CDR2 SQIVND come from the germline V gene (reference sequence). This chain's CDR3 is CASNMGGYKNIQYF. As DNA, the CDR3 is TGTGCCAGTAACATGGGGGGATACAAAAACATTCAGTACTTC.

CDR3 sequence (DNA): TGTGCCAGCAGCCTGGGTTCCCCAACTATGGGGGGCACCGGGGAGCTGTTTTTT. Amino acids: CASSLGSPTMGGTGELFF. This rearrangement joins TRBV5-4 to TRBJ2-2, with D tentatively TRBD2 (6 bases). The CDR3 spans 18 residues. With 4 bases removed from V and 4 bases from J, the gap between germline ends came to 23 bases. Germline V CDR1 and CDR2: SGHNT, YYREEE (reference sequence).

The genes are TRBV2 and TRBJ2-1; 7 positions agree with TRBD2. Germline CDR1 is SNHLY and CDR2 is FYNNEI. There are 12 residues in the CDR3. V shed 6 bases and J 8 bases; nucleotides not matched to a gene: 4. In DNA, the CDR3 is TGTGCCAGCAGGATCCTAGCGGATGAGCAGTTCTTC. Translation: CASRILADEQFF. Based on the CDR3 plus reference TRBV2 and TRBJ2-1, the full variable domain is EPEVTQTPSHQVTQMGQEVILRCVPISNHLYFYWYRQILGQKVEFLVSFYNNEISEKSEIFDDQFSVERPDGSNFTLKIRSTKLEDSAMYFCASRILADEQFFGPGTRLTVL.

The V and J genes are TRBV9 and TRBJ2-5; TRBD1 agrees at 8 bases. Per the germline V gene, CDR1 is SGDLS and CDR2 is YYNGEE. This CDR3 spans 15 amino acids. V shed 0 bases and J 5 bases; nucleotides not matched to a gene: 6. In DNA, the CDR3 is TGTGCCAGCAGCGTAGGCCAGGGGGCGAGGGAGACCCAGTACTTC. Its protein is CASSVGQGARETQYF.

The rearrangement links TRBV6-5 to TRBJ1-4; 12 nucleotides line up with TRBD1. J gave up 8 bases and V 6 bases, and 7 bases lay outside the gene matches. Looked up from germline, CDR1 is MNHEY and CDR2 is SVGAGI. The length of the CDR3 is 15 residues. Here the CDR3 DNA reads TGTGCCAGCAGCTGGTCCGGGACAGGGGGCGAAAAACTGTTTTTT. Its translation is CASSWSGTGGEKLFF.

The CDR3, as DNA: TGTGCCAGCTCACCGGGGGGAATGGACGAGCAGTACTTC. The encoded protein is CASSPGGMDEQYF. The chain is built from TRBV18 and TRBJ2-7, with a weak D call TRBD2 (6 bases). The CDR3 covers 13 residues. Trimming cost V 3 bases and J 5 bases, with 11 bases left between them. Per germline, CDR1 KGHSH and CDR2 LQKENI.

As DNA, the CDR3 is TGTGCCAGCAGTGAAAACTCAGGGATTAGCAATCAGCCCCAGCATTTT. It is translated as CASSENSGISNQPQHF. This chain connects TRBV2 to TRBJ1-5; possible D gene TRBD1, 5 bases. Germline V gene lookup returns CDR1 SNHLY and CDR2 FYNNEI. The CDR3 consists of 16 residues. Trimming removed 2 bases at V and 0 bases at J, with 11 bases between.

This chain uses TRBV6-5 with TRBJ2-7, with a possible D match to TRBD1 (5 bases). V was clipped by 0 bases and J by 2 bases, with 11 bases between them. The CDR3 is 15 residues long. In germline, CDR1 is MNHEY, CDR2 SVGAGI. CDR3 DNA: TGTGCCAGCAGTTACTCGTCTACAGGTACCTACGAGCAGTACTTC. Its protein is CASSYSSTGTYEQYF.

V is TRBV28 and J is TRBJ2-7; D gene unclear. V was clipped by 7 bases and J by 6 bases, with 13 bases between them. CDR1 and CDR2 from the germline V gene are MDHEN and SYDVKM. The CDR3 is 12 residues long. The CDR3 is CASTATPREQYF. In DNA form, the CDR3 reads TGTGCCAGCACCGCTACCCCCCGCGAGCAGTACTTC.